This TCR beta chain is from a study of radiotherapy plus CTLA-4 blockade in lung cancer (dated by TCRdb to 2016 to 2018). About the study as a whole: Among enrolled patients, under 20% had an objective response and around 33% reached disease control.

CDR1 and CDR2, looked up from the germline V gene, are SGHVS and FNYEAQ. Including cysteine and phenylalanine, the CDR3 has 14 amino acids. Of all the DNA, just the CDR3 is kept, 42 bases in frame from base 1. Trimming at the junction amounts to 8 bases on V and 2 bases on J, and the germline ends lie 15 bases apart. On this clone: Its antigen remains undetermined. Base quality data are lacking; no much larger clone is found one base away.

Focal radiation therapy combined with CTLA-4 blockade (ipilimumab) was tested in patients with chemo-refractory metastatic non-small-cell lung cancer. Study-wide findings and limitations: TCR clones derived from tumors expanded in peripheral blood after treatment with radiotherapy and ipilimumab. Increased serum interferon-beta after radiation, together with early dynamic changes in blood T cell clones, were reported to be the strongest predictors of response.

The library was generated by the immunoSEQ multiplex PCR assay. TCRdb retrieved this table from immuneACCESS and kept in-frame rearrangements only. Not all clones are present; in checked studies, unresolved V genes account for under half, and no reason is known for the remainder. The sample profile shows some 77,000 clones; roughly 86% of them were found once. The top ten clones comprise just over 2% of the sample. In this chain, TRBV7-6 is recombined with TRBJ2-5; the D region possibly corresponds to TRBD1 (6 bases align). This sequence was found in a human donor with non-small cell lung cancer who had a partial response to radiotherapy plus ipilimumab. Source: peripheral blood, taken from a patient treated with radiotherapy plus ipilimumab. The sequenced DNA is TGTGCCAGCGGAAGTTTGGGGGCACAAGAGACCCAGTACTTC. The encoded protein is CASGSLGAQETQYF.